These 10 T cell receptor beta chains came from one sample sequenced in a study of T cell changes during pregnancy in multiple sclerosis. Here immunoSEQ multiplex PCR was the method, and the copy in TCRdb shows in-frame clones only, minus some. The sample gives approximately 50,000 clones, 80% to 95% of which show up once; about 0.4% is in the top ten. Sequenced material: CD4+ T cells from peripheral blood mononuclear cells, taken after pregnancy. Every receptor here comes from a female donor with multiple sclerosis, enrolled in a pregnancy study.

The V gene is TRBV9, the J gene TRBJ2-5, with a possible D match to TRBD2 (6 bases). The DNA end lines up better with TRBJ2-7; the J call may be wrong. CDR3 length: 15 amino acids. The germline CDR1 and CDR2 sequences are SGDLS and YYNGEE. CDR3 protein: CASSVGVSGSYEQYF. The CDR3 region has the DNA TGTGCCAGCAGCGTAGGAGTTAGCGGATCCTACGAGCAGTACTTC.

The CDR3 nucleotides read TGTGCCAGCATTCGGGAGAGCTCTGGGGCCAACGTCCTGACTTTC. It encodes CASIRESSGANVLTF. The V and J genes are TRBV21-1 and TRBJ2-6; the tabulated D call, TRBD2, remains unverified against the DNA. TRBV21-1 is classified as a pseudogene. The CDR3 spans 15 residues.

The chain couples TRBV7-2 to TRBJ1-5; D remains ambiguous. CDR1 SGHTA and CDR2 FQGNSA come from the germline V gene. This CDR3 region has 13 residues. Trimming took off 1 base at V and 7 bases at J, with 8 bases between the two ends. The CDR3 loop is CASSLVQEQPQHF. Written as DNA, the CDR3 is TGTGCCAGCAGCTTAGTCCAAGAGCAGCCCCAGCATTTT.

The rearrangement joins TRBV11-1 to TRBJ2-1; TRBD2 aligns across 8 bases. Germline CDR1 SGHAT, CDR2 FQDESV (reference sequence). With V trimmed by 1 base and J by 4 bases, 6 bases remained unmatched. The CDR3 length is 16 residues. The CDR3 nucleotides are TGTGCCAGCAGCTTAGTCGGGGGGGGGCCATACAATGAGCAGTTCTTC. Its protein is CASSLVGGGPYNEQFF.

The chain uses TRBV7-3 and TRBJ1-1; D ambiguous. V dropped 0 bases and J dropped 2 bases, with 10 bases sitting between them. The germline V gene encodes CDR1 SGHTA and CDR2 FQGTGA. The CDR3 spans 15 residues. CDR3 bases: TGTGCCAGCAGCTTAACCGGGAACCCCAACACTGAAGCTTTCTTT. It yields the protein CASSLTGNPNTEAFF.

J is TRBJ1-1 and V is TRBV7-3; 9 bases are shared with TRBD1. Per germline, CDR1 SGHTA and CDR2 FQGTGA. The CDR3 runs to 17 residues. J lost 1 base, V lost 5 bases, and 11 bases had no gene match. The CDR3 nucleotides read TGTGCCAGCAGCCCGTTGCCGGGGACAGGGAAGAACACTGAAGCTTTCTTT. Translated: CASSPLPGTGKNTEAFF.

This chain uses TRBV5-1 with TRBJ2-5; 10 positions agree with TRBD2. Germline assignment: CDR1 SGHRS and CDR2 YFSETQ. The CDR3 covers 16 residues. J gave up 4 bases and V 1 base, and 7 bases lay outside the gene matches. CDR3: CASSLRSSGRSETQYF. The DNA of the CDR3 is TGCGCCAGCAGCTTGCGGTCTAGCGGGAGATCAGAGACCCAGTACTTC. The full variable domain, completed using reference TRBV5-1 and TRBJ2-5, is KAGVTQTPRYLIKTRGQQVTLSCSPISGHRSVSWYQQTPGQGLQFLFEYFSETQRNKGNFPGRFSGRQFSNSRSEMNVSTLELGDSALYLCASSLRSSGRSETQYFGPGTRLLVL.

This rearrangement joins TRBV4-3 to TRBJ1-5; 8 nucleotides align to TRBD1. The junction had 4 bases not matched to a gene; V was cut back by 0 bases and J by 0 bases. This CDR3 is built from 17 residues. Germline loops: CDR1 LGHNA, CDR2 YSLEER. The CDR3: CASSQDPGGNSNQPQHF. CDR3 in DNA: TGCGCCAGCAGCCAAGACCCAGGGGGCAATAGCAATCAGCCCCAGCATTTT.

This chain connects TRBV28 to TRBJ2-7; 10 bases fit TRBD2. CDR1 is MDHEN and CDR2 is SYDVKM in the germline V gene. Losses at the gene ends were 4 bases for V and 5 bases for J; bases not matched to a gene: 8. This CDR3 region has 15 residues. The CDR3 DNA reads TGTGCCAGCAGTTCCCCATCTAGCGGGAGTAACGAGCAGTACTTC. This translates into CASSSPSSGSNEQYF.

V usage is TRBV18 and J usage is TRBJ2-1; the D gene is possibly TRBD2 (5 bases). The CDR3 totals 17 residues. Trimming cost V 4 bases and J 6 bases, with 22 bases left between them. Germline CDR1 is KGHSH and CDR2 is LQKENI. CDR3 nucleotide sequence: TGTGCCAGCTCACAGAGCGTCGGCCTTGGCGGGTCCAATGAGCAGTTCTTC. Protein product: CASSQSVGLGGSNEQFF.